This is a list of T cell receptor beta chains from one sample in a study of blood T cells in healthy people across ages. TCRdb recomputed calls from the 5' RACE reads with MiXCR, one row per CDR3 protein. The repertoire holds fewer than 2,000,000 distinct CDR3 sequences, about 35% seen once, with approximately 10% in the top ten. Sequencing input: blood. These receptors all stem from a woman in her thirties in good health. Both conserved end residues are part of each CDR3. Each record gives: V gene, J gene, D gene, clone size, CDR3 DNA, CDR3 protein. The D gene is left open where the match is weak. Clone size appears in some rows only: once, few, many, or a class for an expanded clone.

TRBV2	TRBJ2-1	TRBD2	NA	TGTGCCAGCCAGAAGACTAGCGGGGGGCCTTCCTCTCGCAATGAGCAGTTCTTC	CASQKTSGGPSSRNEQFF
TRBV5-1	TRBJ2-5	NA	few	TGTGCCAGCAGCTTGGCCAAGGGGGAGACCCAGTACTTC	CASSLAKGETQYF
TRBV4-2	TRBJ2-7	TRBD1	few	TGTGCCAGCAGCCCCTTGGACAGGGTGGGCGAGCAGTACTTC	CASSPLDRVGEQYF
TRBV6-6	TRBJ1-5	NA	few	TGTGCCAGCAGTTATTATGAAGGTCCGGATCAGCCCCAGCATTTT	CASSYYEGPDQPQHF
TRBV5-1	TRBJ2-5	NA	many	TGCGCCAGCAGCTGGCGCGGGACAGAAGAGACCCAGTACTTC	CASSWRGTEETQYF
TRBV20-1	TRBJ2-1	TRBD1	NA	TGCAGTGCTAGAGTTGGGACAGGGGGATACAGCTCCTACAATGAGCAGTTCTTC	CSARVGTGGYSSYNEQFF
TRBV7-2	TRBJ2-1	NA	NA	TGTGCCGGCAGCTTAGGGAGCGGCTCCTACAATGAGCAGTTCTTC	CAGSLGSGSYNEQFF
TRBV4-1	TRBJ2-1	NA	NA	TGCGCCAGCAGCCTCAGAGAAGGGGACGCTGGCAATGAGCAGTTCTTC	CASSLREGDAGNEQFF
TRBV6-1	TRBJ2-7	NA	NA	TGTGCCAGCAGTGAAAAGGGTTCCTCCTACGAGCAGTACTTC	CASSEKGSSYEQYF
TRBV20-1	TRBJ2-1	NA	few	TGCAGTGCTCCTGAGGGACCGCGATACCATGAGCAGTTCTTC	CSAPEGPRYHEQFF
TRBV29-1	TRBJ2-2	TRBD1	few	TGCAGCGTCGAGACAGGGGCCGGGGAGCTGTTTTTT	CSVETGAGELFF
TRBV20-1	TRBJ1-2	NA	NA	TGCAGGGCTCGACACGGGACAAACTATGGCTACACCTTC	CRARHGTNYGYTF
TRBV5-1	TRBJ1-4	NA	NA	TGCGCCAGCAGCTTGGTTAACGGGGCTAATGAAAAACTGTTTTTT	CASSLVNGANEKLFF
TRBV5-1	TRBJ2-7	TRBD1	many	TGCGCCAGCAGCTTGCAAGGACAGGGGCCATACGAGCAGTACTTC	CASSLQGQGPYEQYF
TRBV20-1	TRBJ2-2	TRBD2	NA	TGCAGTGCTCCTCAGGGGCGCGGGAGGGCCTTCGGGGAGCTGTTTTTT	CSAPQGRGRAFGELFF
TRBV7-3	TRBJ2-1	TRBD2	NA	TGTGCCAGCACCCTAATAGCGGGAGCCTCCTACAATGAGCAGTTCTTC	CASTLIAGASYNEQFF
TRBV7-2	TRBJ2-7	NA	NA	TGTGCCAGCAGCTCCAAAAATTGGGACTCAAGAGGGCCCGAGCAGTACTTC	CASSSKNWDSRGPEQYF
TRBV7-9	TRBJ2-7	NA	many	TGTGCCAGCAGCTTTGGTACCGCGGGCGAGCAGTACTTC	CASSFGTAGEQYF